The 31 T cell receptor beta chains reported below all come from one sample, sequenced in a study of beta chain features in type 1 diabetes. The entirety of the isolated RNA underwent reverse transcription, so expressed TCRB transcripts were sequenced. Profiling relied on immunoSEQ multiplex PCR, and the TCRdb table lists in-frame clones only, not all of them. The table shows about 9,400 clones, with around 78% occurring only once. Sample: Tregs from blood. The receptors were gathered from a woman between 18 and 30 years old in good health.

The gene calls are TRBV29-1 and TRBJ1-2; 7 nucleotides match TRBD1. The ends lost 4 bases at V and 4 bases at J; junction bases unmatched: 15. The CDR3 covers 16 residues. Germline assignment: CDR1 SQVTM and CDR2 ANQGSEA. The CDR3 here is CSVVASKGALLYGYTF. As DNA, the CDR3 is TGCAGCGTTGTAGCATCCAAGGGGGCCCTCCTCTATGGCTACACCTTC.

The rearrangement links TRBV27 to TRBJ2-1, with 7 bases that match TRBD2. The V and J ends lost 7 bases and 8 bases, in that order; junction bases with no gene match: 14. CDR3 length equals 15 residues. CDR1 is MNHEY, CDR2 SMNVEV, per germline (reference sequence). The CDR3: CASIRQGGPRDEQFF. The CDR3 nucleotides are TGTGCCAGCATAAGGCAGGGAGGGCCCCGCGATGAGCAGTTCTTC.

The chain couples TRBV19 to TRBJ1-2, with a possible D match to TRBD1 (6 bases). Germline V CDR1 and CDR2: LNHDA, SQIVND (reference sequence). Trimming shortened V by 3 bases and J by 3 bases, and 14 bases separated the two germline ends. This CDR3 spans 15 amino acids. Written as DNA, the CDR3 is TGTGCCAGTAGTATCTCCTTTGACAGGTACTATGGCTACACCTTC. The encoded protein is CASSISFDRYYGYTF.

This clone was seen only a few times. The V call is TRBV2, the J call TRBJ2-2; D perhaps matches TRBD2 (7 bases). The CDR3 covers 16 residues. V was pared by 6 bases and J by 0 bases, with 14 bases between. Germline V lookup: CDR1 SNHLY, CDR2 FYNNEI. The CDR3 DNA is TGTGCCAGCAGGAGGGGGGGAGGACCGAACACCGGGGAGCTGTTTTTT. Amino acids: CASRRGGGPNTGELFF.

The chain couples TRBV30 to TRBJ1-1; 7 bases map to TRBD1. The CDR3 loop spans 17 amino acids. J lost 0 bases, V lost 3 bases, and 13 bases had no gene match. Germline V CDR1 and CDR2: GTSNPN, SVGIG (reference sequence). CDR3 in DNA: TGTGCCTGGAGCGTACCTCCCCGGGACAGATTGAACACTGAAGCTTTCTTT. It codes for CAWSVPPRDRLNTEAFF.

This clone showed up just a few times. The V gene is TRBV4-2, the J gene TRBJ1-2, with 9 bases that match TRBD1. The CDR3 is 12 amino acids. The V gene's germline CDR1 is LGHNA and CDR2 YNFKEQ. With 8 bases clipped from V and 8 bases from J, the junction kept 6 bases outside the gene matches. CDR3 loop: CASFGDRVGYTF. The DNA of the CDR3 is TGTGCCAGCTTTGGGGACAGGGTAGGCTACACCTTC.

The V and J genes are TRBV19 and TRBJ1-6; a possible D gene is TRBD1 (5 bases). The CDR3 runs 16 residues. Germline assignment: CDR1 LNHDA and CDR2 SQIVND (reference sequence). Trimming left V 5 bases short and J 8 bases short, with 19 bases between. The CDR3: CASSPQWQGSDSPLHF. The CDR3 region has the DNA TGTGCCAGTAGTCCCCAATGGCAGGGATCGGATTCACCCCTCCACTTT. The full variable domain, with the rest looked up from reference TRBV19 and TRBJ1-6, is DGGITQSPKYLFRKEGQNVTLSCEQNLNHDAMYWYRQDPGQGLRLIYYSQIVNDFQKGDIAEGYSVSREKKESFPLTVTSAQKNPTAFYLCASSPQWQGSDSPLHFGNGTRLTVT.

The gene calls are TRBV5-1 and TRBJ1-2; D possibly corresponds to TRBD1 (6 bases). V was cut by 4 bases and J by 2 bases, with 12 bases left in between. Germline CDR1 reads SGHRS; CDR2 reads YFSETQ. This CDR3 is built from 14 residues. The CDR3 DNA is TGCGCCAGCAGCCCCCCGGGGGGCAACTATGGCTACACCTTC. Translating gives CASSPPGGNYGYTF.

The V and J genes are TRBV27 and TRBJ2-5; maybe TRBD2 (5 bases). The CDR3 is 14 amino acids. The germline gives CDR1 MNHEY, CDR2 SMNVEV (reference sequence). With 5 bases removed from V and 5 bases from J, the gap between germline ends came to 15 bases. CDR3 protein: CASSEQRHRETQYF. The CDR3 DNA is TGTGCCAGCAGTGAACAGCGGCATCGGGAGACCCAGTACTTC.

The chain links TRBV6-1 to TRBJ1-2, with TRBD1 as a possible D gene (5 bases). Between the trimmed V and J ends, which lost 10 bases and 14 bases, there was a span of 29 bases. The CDR3 has 14 residues. CDR1 and CDR2 from the germline V gene are MNHNS and SASEGT. CDR3 sequence reads: CANLKRQTLYLGTF. CDR3 nucleotide sequence: TGTGCCAACCTAAAAAGACAGACCCTCTACCTGGGGACCTTC.

For this clone: One end of the junction varies from germline; a read error may be responsible. This chain joins TRBV5-3 and TRBJ1-2; 8 positions match TRBD1. TRBV5-3 carries the ORF label, with uncertain function. This CDR3 is built from 14 residues. CDR3 in DNA: TGTGCCAGCAGCTACCGGGACAGGAACTATGGCTACACCTTC. Translation gives CASSYRDRNYGYTF.

The chain links TRBV2 to TRBJ2-7; weak D call: TRBD2 (5 bases). CDR1 and CDR2 (germline): SNHLY, FYNNEI. The CDR3 consists of 15 residues. V lost 4 bases to trimming and J lost 0 bases, with 13 bases between them. The CDR3 sequence is CASSAGGSASYEQYF. CDR3 coding DNA: TGTGCCAGCAGTGCGGGCGGGTCAGCCTCCTACGAGCAGTACTTC.

V is TRBV7-9 and J is TRBJ1-2; 7 nucleotides agree with TRBD1. The CDR3 length is 14 residues. Germline V lookup: CDR1 SEHNR, CDR2 FQNEAQ (reference sequence). Trimming took 4 bases from V and 8 from J; bases not matched to a gene: 10. The CDR3 loop reads CASSYLRDSSGYTF. The CDR3 bases are TGTGCCAGCAGCTACCTCCGGGACAGTTCGGGCTACACCTTC.

The chain joins TRBV4-2 to TRBJ1-1; maybe TRBD1 (5 bases). The germline V and J ends were trimmed by 0 bases and 5 bases, with 10 bases remaining between them. CDR3 size: 14 residues. CDR1 LGHNA and CDR2 YNFKEQ come from the germline V gene. This chain's CDR3 is CASSQDRGRTEAFF. Here the CDR3 DNA reads TGTGCCAGCAGCCAAGATCGGGGGAGGACTGAAGCTTTCTTT.

The V and J genes are TRBV6-6 and TRBJ1-2; D is unresolved. From germline, CDR1 is MNHNY and CDR2 SVGAGI (reference sequence). V lost 0 bases and J 8 bases, leaving 13 bases between the germline ends. The CDR3 covers 14 residues. CDR3 nucleotides: TGTGCCAGCAGTTACTCCCCCATGCGCAACGGCTACACCTTC. This codes for CASSYSPMRNGYTF.

V is TRBV5-1 and J is TRBJ1-2; possibly TRBD1 for D (5 bases). This CDR3 has 12 residues. V dropped 7 bases and J dropped 4 bases, with 11 bases sitting between them. Per the germline V gene, CDR1 is SGHRS and CDR2 is YFSETQ. The chain's CDR3 is CASAGQGYGYTF. The CDR3 DNA reads TGCGCCAGCGCGGGGCAGGGCTATGGCTACACCTTC.

This clone is a singleton in its sample. The chain uses TRBV7-2 and TRBJ2-7; a possible D gene is TRBD2 (6 bases). The ends were cut back, 1 base at V and 2 bases at J, with 12 bases in the middle. This CDR3 spans 15 amino acids. The germline CDR1 and CDR2 sequences are SGHTA and FQGNSA. The CDR3 sequence is CASSLGLRGPYEQYF. The CDR3 nucleotides read TGTGCCAGCAGCTTAGGGTTGCGGGGCCCCTACGAGCAGTACTTC. Full variable domain (outside the CDR3, taken from reference TRBV7-2 and TRBJ2-7): GAGVSQSPSNKVTEKGKDVELRCDPISGHTALYWYRQSLGQGLEFLIYFQGNSAPDKSGLPSDRFSAERTGGSVSTLTIQRTQQEDSAVYLCASSLGLRGPYEQYFGPGTRLTVT.

V usage is TRBV9 and J usage is TRBJ2-7; no clear D. The CDR3 is 13 residues long. The germline CDR1 and CDR2 sequences are SGDLS and YYNGEE. Trimming removed 0 bases at V and 2 bases at J, with 6 bases between. The CDR3 is CASSVAPAYEQYF. The DNA for the CDR3 is TGTGCCAGCAGCGTAGCCCCAGCCTACGAGCAGTACTTC.

The CDR3 nucleotides read TGCGCCAGCAGCTTTCACCCTTGGACAGACCTCTCTGGAAACACCATATATTTT. It codes for CASSFHPWTDLSGNTIYF. V is TRBV5-1 and J is TRBJ1-3; weak D call: TRBD1 (6 bases). CDR3 length: 18 residues. Trimming pared 2 bases from V and 0 bases from J, leaving 18 bases between. Germline V CDR1 and CDR2: SGHRS, YFSETQ.

The chain uses TRBV28 and TRBJ2-1; perhaps TRBD2 as D (6 bases). V lost 3 bases and J lost 15, with 15 bases in between. Germline V gene sequence: CDR1 MDHEN, CDR2 SYDVKM. The length of the CDR3 is 12 residues. CDR3 DNA sequence: TGTGCCAGCAGTTTCCCCGGAGGGTCGCCGTTCTTC. It yields the protein CASSFPGGSPFF.

Only a few counts were recorded for this clone. V gene TRBV7-9 combines with J gene TRBJ1-2; the D gene is possibly TRBD1 (5 bases). CDR1 SEHNR and CDR2 FQNEAQ come from the germline V gene (reference sequence). The CDR3 spans 17 residues. The V gene lost 5 bases and the J gene lost 0 bases, with 19 bases spanning the gap. The CDR3 here is CASSRWVQVRTNYGYTF. For the CDR3, the DNA is TGTGCCAGCAGCCGCTGGGTACAGGTTCGCACTAACTATGGCTACACCTTC.

The chain recombines TRBV7-9 with TRBJ2-1, with D maybe TRBD2 (5 bases). This CDR3 is built from 16 residues. Germline assignment: CDR1 SEHNR and CDR2 FQNEAQ (reference sequence). V lost 6 bases and J 0 bases, leaving 15 bases between the germline ends. The CDR3 DNA reads as TGTGCCAGCAGTCGTAGTCGTCGGGGCTCCTACAATGAGCAGTTCTTC. Protein sequence: CASSRSRRGSYNEQFF.

This clone is categorized as large. The chain combines TRBV10-3 with TRBJ2-7; 14 bases are shared with TRBD2. This CDR3 comprises 16 residues. Per germline, CDR1 ENHRY and CDR2 SYGVKD. J gave up 2 bases and V 3 bases, and 3 bases lay outside the gene matches. CDR3 bases: TGTGCCATCAGTGATAGGGGACTAGCGGGAGCCTACGAGCAGTACTTC. Its translation: CAISDRGLAGAYEQYF.

The chain employs TRBV5-1 and TRBJ2-7, with a weak D call TRBD2 (5 bases). Germline CDR1 SGHRS, CDR2 YFSETQ. V was shortened by 6 bases and J by 2 bases, with 15 bases between the two germline ends. The CDR3 is 14 amino acids. CDR3 protein: CASTQDGNPYEQYF. The CDR3 DNA reads TGCGCCAGCACCCAGGACGGGAACCCCTACGAGCAGTACTTC.

The V and J genes are TRBV28 and TRBJ1-1; weak D call: TRBD1 (6 bases). This CDR3 spans 15 amino acids. V was cut by 1 base and J by 2 bases, with 11 bases left in between. CDR1 MDHEN and CDR2 SYDVKM come from the germline V gene. The CDR3 DNA reads TGTGCCAGCAGTTTATCAGGGGCGAGCAACACTGAAGCTTTCTTT. Translating it yields CASSLSGASNTEAFF.

The chain uses TRBV12-5 and TRBJ2-1; 10 positions match TRBD1. In germline, CDR1 is LGHNT, CDR2 FRNRAP. V dropped 6 bases and J dropped 2; count of bases not matched to a gene: 4. The CDR3 covers 15 residues. CDR3 sequence: CASGRDRGAYNEQFF. DNA of the CDR3: TGTGCTAGTGGCCGGGACAGGGGAGCCTACAATGAGCAGTTCTTC.

The chain couples TRBV6-1 to TRBJ1-1, with a tentative D call TRBD1 (5 bases). This CDR3 is 13 amino acids long. Deletions cut 8 bases from V and 2 bases from J, with 12 bases between. Per the germline V gene, CDR1 is MNHNS and CDR2 is SASEGT. The CDR3 sequence: CASVTTVNTEAFF. The CDR3 region has the DNA TGTGCCAGCGTTACGACAGTTAACACTGAAGCTTTCTTT.

This rearrangement joins TRBV5-1 to TRBJ2-2; TRBD2 matches 7 bases. Germline trimming cut 0 bases from V and 0 bases from J; bases unmatched to any gene: 2. The CDR3 covers 16 residues. CDR1 SGHRS and CDR2 YFSETQ come from the germline V gene. DNA for the CDR3: TGCGCCAGCAGCTTGGGACTAGCAGCGAACACCGGGGAGCTGTTTTTT. Protein product: CASSLGLAANTGELFF.

This chain joins TRBV6-1 and TRBJ1-2, with a possible D match to TRBD1 (6 bases). Germline lookup yields CDR1 MNHNS and CDR2 SASEGT. The CDR3 is 13 residues long. V was trimmed by 1 base and J by 9 bases, leaving 12 bases between them. As DNA, the CDR3 is TGTGCCAGCAGTGAAGTGCAGGGGACCAGCTACACCTTC. This sequence encodes CASSEVQGTSYTF.

The chain recombines TRBV7-8 with TRBJ1-2; tentatively, D is TRBD1 (6 bases). The CDR3 sequence is 12 residues long. Germline V gene data show CDR1 as SGHVS and CDR2 as FQNEAQ. Trimming removed 5 bases from V and 4 bases from J, with 8 bases in between. Written as DNA, the CDR3 is TGTGCCAGCAGCCGAGGGGGCTATGGCTACACCTTC. It codes for CASSRGGYGYTF.

CDR3 protein: CASSYSGGANNEQFF. CDR3 coding DNA: TGTGCCAGCAGCTACAGCGGGGGCGCAAACAATGAGCAGTTCTTC. V gene TRBV7-6 combines with J gene TRBJ2-1, with 8 bases identical to TRBD2. The CDR3 contains 15 residues. Germline V gene lookup returns CDR1 SGHVS and CDR2 FNYEAQ. Trimming removed 4 bases from V and 5 bases from J; junction bases left unmatched: 7.